A single sample is the source of the 5 T cell receptor beta chains below, sequenced in a study of T cell responses to AZD1222 COVID-19 vaccine. Libraries were prepared by immunoSEQ multiplex PCR; TCRdb keeps only in-frame clonotypes and omits some of them. The sample includes 100,000 to 150,000 clones, around 88% of them seen just once. The sequenced sample was peripheral blood, obtained 28 days after the second AZD1222 dose. These receptor sequences come from an adult who received the AZD1222 COVID-19 vaccine.

J is TRBJ2-7 and V is TRBV12-3 or TRBV12-4, with TRBD1 identical over 8 bases. V gave up 6 bases and J gave up 2 bases; unmatched junction bases: 3. There are 13 residues in the CDR3. The DNA of the CDR3 is TGTGCCAGCAGACAGACAGGGGCCTACGAGCAGTACTTC. Its protein product is CASRQTGAYEQYF.

This sequence joins TRBV27 and TRBJ1-5; 7 bases are a match to TRBD1. The V segment lost 10 bases and the J segment 9 bases; nucleotides outside the gene matches: 15. Germline-derived CDR1 and CDR2 are MNHEY and SMNVEV (reference sequence). The CDR3 totals 14 residues. CDR3 coding DNA: TGTGCCAACCCCCCGGGACAGCCGTTTCGGCCCCAGCATTTT. It specifies CANPPGQPFRPQHF.

The J gene is TRBJ2-3, the V gene TRBV20-1; no clear D gene. Germline V gene data show CDR1 as DFQATT and CDR2 as SNEGSKA (reference sequence). Trimming took off 2 bases at V and 6 bases at J, with 6 bases between the two ends. CDR3 length: 11 residues. The CDR3 DNA sequence: TGCAGTGCTAGACCCGGGGATACGCAGTATTTT. It is translated as CSARPGDTQYF.

The rearrangement joins TRBV4-1 to TRBJ2-7; 8 positions agree with TRBD1. The CDR3 has 14 residues. Per the germline V gene, CDR1 is MGHRA and CDR2 is YSYEKL. V was pared by 3 bases and J by 3 bases, with 4 bases of the junction left unmatched. The CDR3 protein is CASSQRTGNYEQYF. Here the CDR3 DNA reads TGCGCCAGCAGCCAGCGGACAGGGAACTACGAGCAGTACTTC.

The chain has TRBV11-2 and TRBJ1-2; the match to TRBD1 covers 12 bases. There are 17 residues in the CDR3. Germline V gene sequence: CDR1 SGHAT, CDR2 FQNNGV. The trim removed 1 base at V and 5 bases at J, leaving 8 bases unmatched. The DNA for the CDR3 is TGTGCCAGCAGCTTAGCCCTGGGACAGGGGGCCGGGTATGGCTACACCTTC. This translates into CASSLALGQGAGYGYTF.